The rows below give T cell receptor beta chains drawn from one sample of a study of cytotoxic CD8 clonotypes in ibrutinib-treated CLL. Measured with immunoSEQ multiplex PCR; TCRdb has only the in-frame clones, and not every one. The sample contains approximately 100,000 clones, 60% to 80% of which appear only once. The source was PBMCs, collected after 24 months of ibrutinib treatment. The receptors were sampled from a human donor with chronic lymphocytic leukemia. Both conserved end residues are part of each CDR3. The order of the fields is V gene, D gene, clone size, J gene, CDR3 DNA, CDR3 protein. The D gene is left open where the match is weak. Not all rows give a size; the values are once, few, many and, for expanded clones, a class.

TRBV7-2	.	.	TRBJ2-7	TGTGCCAGCAGCTTGGACCACTACGAGCAGTACTTC	CASSLDHYEQYF
TRBV7-9	TRBD2	.	TRBJ2-3	TGTGCCAGCAGCTTAGTGCTCCAGACTAGCGGGAGGACCGATACGCAGTATTTT	CASSLVLQTSGRTDTQYF
TRBV28	TRBD2	.	TRBJ2-7	TGTGCCAGCAGCCCTGGGAGGGTCCCCTACGAGCAGTACTTC	CASSPGRVPYEQYF
TRBV6-1	.	.	TRBJ1-2	TGTGCCAGCAGTGATCCCCCGCCCGCAGGGACCCATGGCTACACCTTC	CASSDPPPAGTHGYTF
TRBV29-1	TRBD1	.	TRBJ1-2	TGCAGCGTGGGCGACCGGGACAGGGGCTATGGCTACACCTTC	CSVGDRDRGYGYTF
TRBV6-1	.	.	TRBJ2-7	TGTGCCCACTGGGACACTATCTCCTACGAGCAGTACTTC	CAHWDTISYEQYF
TRBV28	TRBD2	.	TRBJ2-1	TGTGCCAGCAGTTCCCCCTCTAGCGGGAGGCGAAGGAATGAGCAGTTCTTC	CASSSPSSGRRRNEQFF
TRBV4-2	.	.	TRBJ1-2	TGTGCCAGCAGCCAGAGGGCCGACGCCGACTATGGCTACACCTTC	CASSQRADADYGYTF
TRBV6-6	.	once	TRBJ2-7	TGTGCCAGCAGTTACGACAGAATCTCCTACGAGCAGTACTTC	CASSYDRISYEQYF
TRBV30	.	.	TRBJ1-5	TGTGCCTGGAGTGTAAAGGCATCGGGACAGCCCCAGCATTTT	CAWSVKASGQPQHF
TRBV7-8	.	.	TRBJ2-3	TGTGCCAGCAGCTTAATGGGGACCCAGACCGATACGCAGTATTTT	CASSLMGTQTDTQYF
TRBV19	.	.	TRBJ2-4	TGTGCCAGTAGTTCATACCTTAACCGGTACTTC	CASSSYLNRYF
TRBV5-1	TRBD1	.	TRBJ2-2	TGCGCCAGCAGCCGACAGGGGGATAGGGCCGGGGAGCTGTTTTTT	CASSRQGDRAGELFF
TRBV29-1	.	.	TRBJ1-1	TGCAGCGTTGCAAGGGATGGGGGGATCTCTGAAGCTTTCTTT	CSVARDGGISEAFF
TRBV5-6	.	.	TRBJ2-3	TGTGCCAGCAGCCTACGATCCAGGGTAGCAGATACGCAGTATTTT	CASSLRSRVADTQYF
TRBV6-1	.	.	TRBJ1-2	TGTGCCAGCAGTGAAGGGGGAGGACGGCTCTATGGCTACACCTTC	CASSEGGGRLYGYTF
TRBV7-8	.	.	TRBJ1-1	TGTGCCAGCAGCTTAGTTAGGAACAGTGAAGCTTTCTTT	CASSLVRNSEAFF
TRBV10-2	.	.	TRBJ2-3	TGCGCCAGCAGTGCGAGCCGGCAAGGGGATACGCAGTATTTT	CASSASRQGDTQYF
TRBV5-6	TRBD2	.	TRBJ2-3	TGTGCCAGCAGCTTTCTAGCGGGAGGGCCGAGCACAGATACGCAGTATTTT	CASSFLAGGPSTDTQYF
TRBV9	.	few	TRBJ1-3	TGTGCCAGCAGCGTAGGGGGTTTTGGAAACACCATATATTTT	CASSVGGFGNTIYF
TRBV9	TRBD1	.	TRBJ2-1	TGTGCCAGCAGAGCCCCCGGGACAGGGGGCAATGAGCAGTTCTTC	CASRAPGTGGNEQFF
TRBV27	TRBD1	.	TRBJ2-3	TGTGCCAGCAGTTTAGTGCCCGGGACAGGGGGGACCACAGATACGCAGTATTTT	CASSLVPGTGGTTDTQYF
TRBV5-6	TRBD2	.	TRBJ2-3	TGTGCCAGCAGCACCCGGACTAGCCCAACAGATACGCAGTATTTT	CASSTRTSPTDTQYF
TRBV18	.	.	TRBJ2-2	TGTGCCAGCAGCTTATCGGTAAACCAGAACACCGGGGAGCTGTTTTTT	CASSLSVNQNTGELFF
TRBV11-2	TRBD2	.	TRBJ2-7	TGTGCCAGCAGCCCCGGGACTAGCGGGAGGACCATCTCCTACGAGCAGTACTTC	CASSPGTSGRTISYEQYF
TRBV7-9	TRBD1	.	TRBJ2-6	TGTGCCAGCAGGGTAACAGGGGGAGCTGGGGCCAACGTCCTGACTTTC	CASRVTGGAGANVLTF
TRBV6-1	.	.	TRBJ2-7	TGTGCCAGCAGAGAATCGTGGGCGGGACGCTACGAGCAGTACTTC	CASRESWAGRYEQYF
TRBV29-1	.	.	TRBJ1-4	TGCAGCGTCCTCAGACAGGAGAATGAAAAACTGTTTTTT	CSVLRQENEKLFF
TRBV5-6	.	.	TRBJ2-7	TGTGCCAGCAGCTTGGGGGAAAGCGAGCAGTACTTC	CASSLGESEQYF
TRBV11-2	.	.	TRBJ1-1	TGTGCCAGCAGCAGGGACCGGAACACTGAAGCTTTCTTT	CASSRDRNTEAFF
TRBV5-1	.	.	TRBJ2-1	TGCGCCAGCAGCCTGGACTCCAATGAGCAGTTCTTC	CASSLDSNEQFF
TRBV27	.	.	TRBJ2-2	TGTGCCAGCAGTTTACTAAACACCGGGGAGCTGTTTTTT	CASSLLNTGELFF
TRBV28	TRBD1	.	TRBJ2-1	TGTGCCAGCAGTATTAAACAGGGGGGCGATGAGCAGTTCTTC	CASSIKQGGDEQFF
TRBV9	.	medium-sized	TRBJ2-1	TGTGCCAGCAGCGTAGAACTAGCAACCAGAGGCGGAAATGAGCAGTTCTTC	CASSVELATRGGNEQFF
TRBV27	.	.	TRBJ2-1	TGTGCCAGCAGTATACAGGGCGGTGAGCAGTTCTTC	CASSIQGGEQFF
TRBV27	TRBD1	.	TRBJ2-7	TGTGCCAGCAGCAACAGGGGCAGGGGCTACGAGCAGTACTTC	CASSNRGRGYEQYF
TRBV6-6	TRBD2	once	TRBJ2-7	TGTGCCAGCAGTTACGGACTAGCGGGAGGTACGTGGCAGTACTTC	CASSYGLAGGTWQYF
TRBV28	.	.	TRBJ2-7	TGTGCCAGCAGTGGGACGGGGCCCTACGAGCAGTACTTC	CASSGTGPYEQYF
TRBV5-4	TRBD1	.	TRBJ1-1	TGTGCCAGCAGGACAGGGGTCCTGAACACTGAAGCTTTCTTT	CASRTGVLNTEAFF
TRBV5-1	.	.	TRBJ1-3	TGCGCCAGCAGCTTGCCCTCGGGGCAGGGCCGGGGGACCATATATTTT	CASSLPSGQGRGTIYF
TRBV6-4	.	.	TRBJ1-5	TGTGCCAGCAGCTCTTTATTGGACAATCAGCCCCAGCATTTT	CASSSLLDNQPQHF